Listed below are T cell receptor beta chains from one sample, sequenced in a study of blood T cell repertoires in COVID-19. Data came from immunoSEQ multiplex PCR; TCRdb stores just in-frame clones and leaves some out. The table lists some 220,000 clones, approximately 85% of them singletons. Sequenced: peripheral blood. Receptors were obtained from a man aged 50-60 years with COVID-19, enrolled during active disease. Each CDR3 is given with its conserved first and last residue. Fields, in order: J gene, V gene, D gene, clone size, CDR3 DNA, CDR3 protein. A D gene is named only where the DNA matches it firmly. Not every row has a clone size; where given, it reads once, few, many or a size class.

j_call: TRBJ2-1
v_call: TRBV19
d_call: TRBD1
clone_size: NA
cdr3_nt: TGTGCCAGTAGTACAGGGGGCTACAATGAGCAGTTCTTC
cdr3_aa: CASSTGGYNEQFF

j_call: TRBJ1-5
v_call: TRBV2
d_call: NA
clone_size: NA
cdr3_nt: TGTGCCAGCAGTTGGCAGGGTAGCAATCAGCCCCAGCATTTT
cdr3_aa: CASSWQGSNQPQHF

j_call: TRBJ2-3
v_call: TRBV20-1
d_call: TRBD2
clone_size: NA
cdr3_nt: TGCAGTGCGCTACTAGCGGATAGATCCCGTTTT
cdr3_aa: CSALLADRSRF

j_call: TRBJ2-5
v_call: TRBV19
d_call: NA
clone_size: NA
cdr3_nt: TGTGCCAGTAGTATAGTACAGGGTGGGCAAGAGACCCAGTACTTC
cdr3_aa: CASSIVQGGQETQYF

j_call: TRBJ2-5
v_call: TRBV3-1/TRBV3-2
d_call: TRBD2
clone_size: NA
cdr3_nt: TGTGCCAGCAGCCTAGGGACTACTCAAGAGACCCAGTACTTC
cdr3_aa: CASSLGTTQETQYF

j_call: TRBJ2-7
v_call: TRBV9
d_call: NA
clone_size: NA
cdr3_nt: TGTGCCAGCACCCCGGGACTTATTAGGTACGAGCAGTACTTC
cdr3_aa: CASTPGLIRYEQYF

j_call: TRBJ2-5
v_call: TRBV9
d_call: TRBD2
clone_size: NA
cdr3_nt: TGTGCCAGCAGCTCACCTAGCGGGGGGGCGGAGACCCAGTACTTC
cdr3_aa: CASSSPSGGAETQYF

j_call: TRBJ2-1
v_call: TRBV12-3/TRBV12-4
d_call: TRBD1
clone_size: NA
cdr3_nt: TGTGCCAGCAGCTCTGACAGGGTGAATGAGCAGTTCTTC
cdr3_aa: CASSSDRVNEQFF

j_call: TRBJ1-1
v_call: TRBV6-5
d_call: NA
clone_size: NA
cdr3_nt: TGTGCCAGCAGTTACTCGAGCTTTCGGTATGAAGCTTTCTTT
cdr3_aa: CASSYSSFRYEAFF

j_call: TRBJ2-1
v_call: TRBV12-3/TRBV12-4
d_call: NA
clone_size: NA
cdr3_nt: TGTGCCACCACCTGGGGGGATATCAATGAGCAGTTCTTC
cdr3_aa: CATTWGDINEQFF

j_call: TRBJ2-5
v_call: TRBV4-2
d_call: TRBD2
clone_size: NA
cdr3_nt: TGTGCCAGCAGCCCCCACCCGGGAACTAGCGGGGATCAAGAGACCCAGTACTTC
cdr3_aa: CASSPHPGTSGDQETQYF

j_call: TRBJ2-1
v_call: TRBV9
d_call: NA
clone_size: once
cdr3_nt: TGTGCCAGCAGCGTAGAGTTCAGGGGCCCACTGAACAATGAGCAGTTCTTC
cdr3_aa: CASSVEFRGPLNNEQFF

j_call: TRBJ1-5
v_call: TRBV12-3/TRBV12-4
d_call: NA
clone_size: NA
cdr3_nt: TGTGCCAGCAGTTTATGGGGCGGTGAGCCCCAGCATTTT
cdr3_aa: CASSLWGGEPQHF

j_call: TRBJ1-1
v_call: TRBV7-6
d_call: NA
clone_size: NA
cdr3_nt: TGTGCCAGCAGCTTAGGCACAGGGATGAACACTGAAGCTTTCTTT
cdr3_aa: CASSLGTGMNTEAFF

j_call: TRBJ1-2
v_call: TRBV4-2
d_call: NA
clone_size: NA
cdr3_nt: TGTGCCAGCAGCCAAGCAAGGGGTGGCTACACCTTC
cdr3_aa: CASSQARGGYTF

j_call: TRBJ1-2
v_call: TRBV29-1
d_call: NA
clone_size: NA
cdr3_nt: TGCAGCGTTGGTGACACCATTTCCTATGGCTACACCTTC
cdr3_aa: CSVGDTISYGYTF

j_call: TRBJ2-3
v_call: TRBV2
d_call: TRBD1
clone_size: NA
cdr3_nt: TGTGCCAGCCCAGGACAGGCCACAGATACGCAGTATTTT
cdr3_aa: CASPGQATDTQYF

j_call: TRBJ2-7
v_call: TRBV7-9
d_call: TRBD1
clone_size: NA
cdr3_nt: TGTGCCAGCAGCACCGGGACAGGGAACTACGAGCAGTACTTC
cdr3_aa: CASSTGTGNYEQYF

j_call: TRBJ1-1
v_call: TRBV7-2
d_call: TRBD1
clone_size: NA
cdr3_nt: TGTGCCAGCAGCGCGGGGACAGAGAACACTGAAGCTTTCTTT
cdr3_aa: CASSAGTENTEAFF

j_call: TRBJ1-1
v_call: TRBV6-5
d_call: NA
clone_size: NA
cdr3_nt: TGTGCCAGCAGTCGGACCAAGGAGGGGAACTCTGAAGCTTTCTTT
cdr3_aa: CASSRTKEGNSEAFF

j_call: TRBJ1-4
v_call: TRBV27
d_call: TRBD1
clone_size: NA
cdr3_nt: TGTGCCAGCTCTGACAGGGGCGCGGGGGAAAAACTGTTTTTT
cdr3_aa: CASSDRGAGEKLFF

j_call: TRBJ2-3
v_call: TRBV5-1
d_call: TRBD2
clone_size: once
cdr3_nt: TGCGCCAGCAGCTTGGAAGGGACTAGCGGGGGCACAGATACGCAGTATTTT
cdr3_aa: CASSLEGTSGGTDTQYF

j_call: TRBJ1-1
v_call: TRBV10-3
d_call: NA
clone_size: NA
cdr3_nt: TGTGCCATCAGTGAGCAGGGGATAGCGGGGGAAGCTTTCTTT
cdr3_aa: CAISEQGIAGEAFF

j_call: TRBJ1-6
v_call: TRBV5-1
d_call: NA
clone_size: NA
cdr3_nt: TGCGCCAGCAGACAGGGTGGGGATTCACCCCTCCACTTT
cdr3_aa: CASRQGGDSPLHF

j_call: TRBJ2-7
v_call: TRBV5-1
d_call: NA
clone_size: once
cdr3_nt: TGCGCCAGCAGCTCCTCCGGGACTCATGGCGACGAGCAGTACTTC
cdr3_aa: CASSSSGTHGDEQYF

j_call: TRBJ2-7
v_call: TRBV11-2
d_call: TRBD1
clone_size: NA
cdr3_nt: TGTGCCAGCAGCTCCCAGGGGGCGTTGTACGAGCAGTACTTC
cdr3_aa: CASSSQGALYEQYF